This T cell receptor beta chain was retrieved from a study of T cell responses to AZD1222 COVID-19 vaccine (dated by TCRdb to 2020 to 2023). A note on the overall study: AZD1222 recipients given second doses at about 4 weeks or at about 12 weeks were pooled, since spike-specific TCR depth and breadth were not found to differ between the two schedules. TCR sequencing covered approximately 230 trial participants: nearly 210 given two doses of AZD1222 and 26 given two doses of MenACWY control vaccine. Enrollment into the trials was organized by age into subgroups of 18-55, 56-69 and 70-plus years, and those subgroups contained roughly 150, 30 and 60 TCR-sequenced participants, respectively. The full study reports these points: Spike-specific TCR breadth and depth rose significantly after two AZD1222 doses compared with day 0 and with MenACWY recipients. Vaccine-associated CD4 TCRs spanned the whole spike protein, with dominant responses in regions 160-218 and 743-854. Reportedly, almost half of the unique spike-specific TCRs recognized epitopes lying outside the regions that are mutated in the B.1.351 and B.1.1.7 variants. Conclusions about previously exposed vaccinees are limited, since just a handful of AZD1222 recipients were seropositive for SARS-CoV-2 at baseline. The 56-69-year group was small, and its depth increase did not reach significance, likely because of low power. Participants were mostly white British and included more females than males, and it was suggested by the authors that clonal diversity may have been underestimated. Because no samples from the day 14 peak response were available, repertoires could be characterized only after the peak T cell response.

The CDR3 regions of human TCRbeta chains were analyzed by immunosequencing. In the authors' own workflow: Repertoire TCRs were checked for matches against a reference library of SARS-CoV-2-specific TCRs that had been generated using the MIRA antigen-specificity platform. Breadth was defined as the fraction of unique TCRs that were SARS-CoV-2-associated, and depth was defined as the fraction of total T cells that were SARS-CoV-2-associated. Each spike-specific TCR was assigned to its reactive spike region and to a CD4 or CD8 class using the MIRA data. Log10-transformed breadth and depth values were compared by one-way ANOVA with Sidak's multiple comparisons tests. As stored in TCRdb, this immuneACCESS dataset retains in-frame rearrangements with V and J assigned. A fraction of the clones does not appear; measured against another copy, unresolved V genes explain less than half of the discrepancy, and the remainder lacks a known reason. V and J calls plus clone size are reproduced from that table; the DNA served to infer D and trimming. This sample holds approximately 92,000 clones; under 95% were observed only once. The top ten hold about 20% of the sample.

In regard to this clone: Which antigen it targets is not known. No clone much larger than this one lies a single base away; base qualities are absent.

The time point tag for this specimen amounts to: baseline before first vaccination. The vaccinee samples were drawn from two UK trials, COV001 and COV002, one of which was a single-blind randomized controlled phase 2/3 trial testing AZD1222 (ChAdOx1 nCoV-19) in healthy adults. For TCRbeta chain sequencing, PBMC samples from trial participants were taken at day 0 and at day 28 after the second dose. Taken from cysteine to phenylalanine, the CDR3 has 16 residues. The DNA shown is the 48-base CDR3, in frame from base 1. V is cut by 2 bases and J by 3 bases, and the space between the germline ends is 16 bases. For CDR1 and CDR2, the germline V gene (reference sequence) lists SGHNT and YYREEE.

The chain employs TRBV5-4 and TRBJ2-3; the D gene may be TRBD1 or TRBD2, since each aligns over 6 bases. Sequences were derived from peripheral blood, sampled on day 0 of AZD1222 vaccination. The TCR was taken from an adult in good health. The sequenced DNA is TGTGCCAGCAGCTTACAAACGGGGGCTCGGACAGATACGCAGTATTTT. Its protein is CASSLQTGARTDTQYF.